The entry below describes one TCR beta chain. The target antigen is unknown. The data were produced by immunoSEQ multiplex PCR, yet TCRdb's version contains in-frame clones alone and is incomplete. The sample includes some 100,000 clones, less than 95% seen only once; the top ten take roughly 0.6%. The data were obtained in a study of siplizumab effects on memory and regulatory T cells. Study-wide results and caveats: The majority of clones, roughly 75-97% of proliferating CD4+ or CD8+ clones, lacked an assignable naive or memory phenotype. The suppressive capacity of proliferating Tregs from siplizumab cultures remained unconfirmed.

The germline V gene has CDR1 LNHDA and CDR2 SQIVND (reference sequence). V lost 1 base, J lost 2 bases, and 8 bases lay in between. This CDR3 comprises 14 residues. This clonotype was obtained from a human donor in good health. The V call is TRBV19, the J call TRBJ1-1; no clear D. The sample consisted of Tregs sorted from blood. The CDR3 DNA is TGTGCCAGTAGTATAGCTGTGGGAAACACTGAAGCTTTCTTT. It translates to CASSIAVGNTEAFF.